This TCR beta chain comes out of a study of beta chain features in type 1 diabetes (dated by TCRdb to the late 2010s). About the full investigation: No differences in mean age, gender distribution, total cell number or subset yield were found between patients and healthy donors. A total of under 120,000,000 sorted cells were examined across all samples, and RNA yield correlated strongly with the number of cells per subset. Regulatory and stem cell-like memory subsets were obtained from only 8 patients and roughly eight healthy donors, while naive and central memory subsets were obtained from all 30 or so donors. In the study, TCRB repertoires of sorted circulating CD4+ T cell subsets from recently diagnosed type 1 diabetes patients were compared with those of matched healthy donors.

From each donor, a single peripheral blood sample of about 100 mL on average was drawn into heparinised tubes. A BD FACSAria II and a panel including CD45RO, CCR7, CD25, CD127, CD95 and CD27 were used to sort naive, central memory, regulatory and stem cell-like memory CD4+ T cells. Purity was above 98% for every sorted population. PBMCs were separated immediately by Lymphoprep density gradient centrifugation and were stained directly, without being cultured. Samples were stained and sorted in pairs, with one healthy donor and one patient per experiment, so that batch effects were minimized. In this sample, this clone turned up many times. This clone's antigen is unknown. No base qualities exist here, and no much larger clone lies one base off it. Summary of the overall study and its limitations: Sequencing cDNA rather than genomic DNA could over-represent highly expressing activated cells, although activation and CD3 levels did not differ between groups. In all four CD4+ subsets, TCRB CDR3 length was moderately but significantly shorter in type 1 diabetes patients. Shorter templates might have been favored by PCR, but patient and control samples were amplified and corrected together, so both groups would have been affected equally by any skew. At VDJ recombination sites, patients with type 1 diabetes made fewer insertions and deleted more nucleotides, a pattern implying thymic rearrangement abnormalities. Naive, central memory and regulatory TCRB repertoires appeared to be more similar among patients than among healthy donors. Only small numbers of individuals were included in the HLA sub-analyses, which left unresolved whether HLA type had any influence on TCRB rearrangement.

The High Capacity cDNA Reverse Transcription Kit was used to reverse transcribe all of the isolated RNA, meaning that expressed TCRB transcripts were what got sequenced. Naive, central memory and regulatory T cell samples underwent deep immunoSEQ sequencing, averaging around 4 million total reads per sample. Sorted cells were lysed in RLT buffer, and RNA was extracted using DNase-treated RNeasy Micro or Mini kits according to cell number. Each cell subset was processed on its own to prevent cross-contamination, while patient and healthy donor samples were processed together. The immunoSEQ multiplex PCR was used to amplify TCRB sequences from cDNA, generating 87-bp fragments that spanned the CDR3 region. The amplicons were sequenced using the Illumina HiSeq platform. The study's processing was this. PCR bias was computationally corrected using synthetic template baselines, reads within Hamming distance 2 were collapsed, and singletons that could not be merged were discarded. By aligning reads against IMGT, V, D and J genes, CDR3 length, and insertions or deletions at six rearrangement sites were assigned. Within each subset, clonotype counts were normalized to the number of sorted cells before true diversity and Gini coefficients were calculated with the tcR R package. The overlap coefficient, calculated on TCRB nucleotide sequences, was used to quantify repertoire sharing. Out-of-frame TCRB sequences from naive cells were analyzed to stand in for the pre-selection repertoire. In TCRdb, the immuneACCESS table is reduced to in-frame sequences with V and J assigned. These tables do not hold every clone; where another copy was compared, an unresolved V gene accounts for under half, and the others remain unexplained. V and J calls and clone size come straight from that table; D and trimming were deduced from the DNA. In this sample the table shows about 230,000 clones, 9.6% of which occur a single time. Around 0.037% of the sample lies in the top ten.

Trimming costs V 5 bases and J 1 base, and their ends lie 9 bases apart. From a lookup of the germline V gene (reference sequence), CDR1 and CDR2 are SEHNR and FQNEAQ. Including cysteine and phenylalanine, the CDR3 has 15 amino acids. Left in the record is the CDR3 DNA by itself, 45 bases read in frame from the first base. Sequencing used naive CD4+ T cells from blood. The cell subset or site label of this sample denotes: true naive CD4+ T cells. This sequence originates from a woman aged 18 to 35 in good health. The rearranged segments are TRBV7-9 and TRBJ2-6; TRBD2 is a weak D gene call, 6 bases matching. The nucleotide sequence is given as TGTGCCAGCAGCACGCGGGGATCTGGGGCCAACGTCCTGACTTTC. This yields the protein CASSTRGSGANVLTF. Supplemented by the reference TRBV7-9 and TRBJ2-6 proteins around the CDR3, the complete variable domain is DTGVSQNPRHKITKRGQNVTFRCDPISEHNRLYWYRQTLGQGPEFLTYFQNEAQLEKSRLLSDRFSAERPKGSFSTLEIQRTEQGDSAMYLCASSTRGSGANVLTFGAGSRLTVL.